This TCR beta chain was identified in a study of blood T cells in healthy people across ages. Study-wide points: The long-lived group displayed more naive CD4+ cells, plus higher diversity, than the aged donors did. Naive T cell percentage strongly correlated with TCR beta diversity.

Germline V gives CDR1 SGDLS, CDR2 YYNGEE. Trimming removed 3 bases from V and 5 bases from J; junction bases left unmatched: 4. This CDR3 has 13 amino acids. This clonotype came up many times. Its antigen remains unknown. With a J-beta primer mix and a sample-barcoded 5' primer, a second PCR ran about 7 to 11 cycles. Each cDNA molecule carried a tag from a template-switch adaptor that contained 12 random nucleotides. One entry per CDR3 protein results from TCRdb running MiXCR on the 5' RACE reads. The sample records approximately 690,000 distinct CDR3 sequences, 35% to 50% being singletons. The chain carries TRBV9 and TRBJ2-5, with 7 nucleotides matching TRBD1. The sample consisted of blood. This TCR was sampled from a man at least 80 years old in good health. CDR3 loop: CASSATGVETQYF. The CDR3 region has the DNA TGTGCCAGCAGCGCTACAGGGGTGGAGACCCAGTACTTC.